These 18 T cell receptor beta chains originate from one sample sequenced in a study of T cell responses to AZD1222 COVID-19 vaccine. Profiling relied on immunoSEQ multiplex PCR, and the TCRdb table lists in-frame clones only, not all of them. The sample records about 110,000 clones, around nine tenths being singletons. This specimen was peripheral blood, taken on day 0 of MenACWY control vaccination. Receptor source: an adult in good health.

The CDR3 DNA follows: TGCGCCAGCAGCTCCCAGAGGCGCACAGATACGCAGTATTTT. It specifies CASSSQRRTDTQYF. The chain carries TRBV5-1 and TRBJ2-3; D is unresolved. The V gene's germline CDR1 is SGHRS and CDR2 YFSETQ. This CDR3 is 14 amino acids long. Deletions cut 3 bases from V and 1 base from J, with 9 bases between.

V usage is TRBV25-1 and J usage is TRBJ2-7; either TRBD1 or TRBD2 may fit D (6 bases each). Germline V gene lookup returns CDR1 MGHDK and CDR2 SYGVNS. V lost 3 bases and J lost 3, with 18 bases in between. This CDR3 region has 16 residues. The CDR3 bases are TGTGCCAGCAGTGACACGGAGGGGGGTACTCACTACGAGCAGTACTTC. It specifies CASSDTEGGTHYEQYF.

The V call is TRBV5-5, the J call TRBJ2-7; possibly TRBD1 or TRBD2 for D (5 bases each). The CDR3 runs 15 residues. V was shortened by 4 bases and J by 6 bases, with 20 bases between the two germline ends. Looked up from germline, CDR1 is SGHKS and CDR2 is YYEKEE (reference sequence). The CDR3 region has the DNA TGTGCCAGCAGCACAACGACAGCGAAGGAGGCCGAGCAGTACTTC. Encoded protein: CASSTTTAKEAEQYF.

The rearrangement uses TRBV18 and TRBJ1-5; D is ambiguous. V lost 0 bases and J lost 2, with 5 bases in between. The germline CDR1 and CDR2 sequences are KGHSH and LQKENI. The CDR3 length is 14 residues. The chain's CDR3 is CASSPPTGNQPQHF. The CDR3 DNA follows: TGTGCCAGCTCACCACCAACAGGCAATCAGCCCCAGCATTTT.

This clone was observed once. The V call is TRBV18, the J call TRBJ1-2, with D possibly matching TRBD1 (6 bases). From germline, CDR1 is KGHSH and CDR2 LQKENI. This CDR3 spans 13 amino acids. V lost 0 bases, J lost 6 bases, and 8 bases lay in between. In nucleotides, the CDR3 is TGTGCCAGCTCACCACCTTCAGGGGATGGCTACACCTTC. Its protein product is CASSPPSGDGYTF. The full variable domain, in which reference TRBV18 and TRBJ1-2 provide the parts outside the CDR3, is NAGVMQNPRHLVRRRGQEARLRCSPMKGHSHVYWYRQLPEEGLKFMVYLQKENIIDESGMPKERFSAEFPKEGPSILRIQQVVRGDSAAYFCASSPPSGDGYTFGSGTRLTVV.

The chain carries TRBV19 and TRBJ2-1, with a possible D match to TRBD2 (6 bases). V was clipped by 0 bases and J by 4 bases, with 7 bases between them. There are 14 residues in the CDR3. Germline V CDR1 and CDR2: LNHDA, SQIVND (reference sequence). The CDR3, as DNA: TGTGCCAGTAGTATAGAAGCGGGTTACAATGAGCAGTTCTTC. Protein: CASSIEAGYNEQFF.

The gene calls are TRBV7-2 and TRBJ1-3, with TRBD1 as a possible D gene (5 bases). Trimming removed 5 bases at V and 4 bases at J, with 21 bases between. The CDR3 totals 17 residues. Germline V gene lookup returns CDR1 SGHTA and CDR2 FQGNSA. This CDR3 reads CASSPSPRDRAGNTIYF. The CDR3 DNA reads TGTGCCAGCAGCCCCAGCCCCAGGGATCGAGCGGGAAACACCATATATTTT. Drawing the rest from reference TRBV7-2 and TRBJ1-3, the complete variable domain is GAGVSQSPSNKVTEKGKDVELRCDPISGHTALYWYRQSLGQGLEFLIYFQGNSAPDKSGLPSDRFSAERTGGSVSTLTIQRTQQEDSAVYLCASSPSPRDRAGNTIYFGEGSWLTVV.

CDR3 amino acids: CASSPGSGDSEYGYTF. The CDR3 DNA reads TGTGCCAGCAGCCCTGGATCCGGGGACAGTGAATATGGCTACACCTTC. The chain carries TRBV3-1 (or the pseudogene TRBV3-2) and TRBJ1-2; 7 positions agree with TRBD1. The V gene's germline CDR1 is LGHDT and CDR2 YNNKEL (reference sequence). The CDR3 spans 16 residues. With V trimmed by 4 bases and J by 5 bases, 13 bases remained unmatched.

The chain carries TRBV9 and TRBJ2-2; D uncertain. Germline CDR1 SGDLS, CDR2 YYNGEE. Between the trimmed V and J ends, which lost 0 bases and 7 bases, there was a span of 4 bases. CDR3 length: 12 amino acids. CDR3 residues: CASSVVHGELFF. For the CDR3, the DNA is TGTGCCAGCAGCGTAGTCCACGGGGAGCTGTTTTTT.

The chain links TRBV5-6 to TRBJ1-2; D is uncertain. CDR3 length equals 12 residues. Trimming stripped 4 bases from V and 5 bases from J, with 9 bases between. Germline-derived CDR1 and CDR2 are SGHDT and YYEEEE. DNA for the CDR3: TGTGCCAGCAGCCCTGGTTCGTATGGCTACACCTTC. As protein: CASSPGSYGYTF.

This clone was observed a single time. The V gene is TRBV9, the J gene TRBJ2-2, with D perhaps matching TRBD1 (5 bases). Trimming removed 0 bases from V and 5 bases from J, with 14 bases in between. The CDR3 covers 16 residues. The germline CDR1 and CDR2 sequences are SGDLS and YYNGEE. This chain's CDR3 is CASSVGWQGPTGELFF. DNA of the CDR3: TGTGCCAGCAGCGTAGGGTGGCAGGGCCCAACCGGGGAGCTGTTTTTT.

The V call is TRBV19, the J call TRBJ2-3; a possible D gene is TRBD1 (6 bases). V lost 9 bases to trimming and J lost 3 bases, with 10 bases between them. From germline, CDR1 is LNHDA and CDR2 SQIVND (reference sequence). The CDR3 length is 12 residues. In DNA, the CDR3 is TGTGCCAGCGCAGGGACAACAGATACGCAGTATTTT. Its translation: CASAGTTDTQYF.

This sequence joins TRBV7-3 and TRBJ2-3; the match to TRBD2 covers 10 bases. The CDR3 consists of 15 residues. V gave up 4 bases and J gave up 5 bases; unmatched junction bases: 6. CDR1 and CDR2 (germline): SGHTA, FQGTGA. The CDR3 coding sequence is TGTGCCAGCAGCTCTAGCGGGGGTATTGGAGATACGCAGTATTTT. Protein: CASSSSGGIGDTQYF.

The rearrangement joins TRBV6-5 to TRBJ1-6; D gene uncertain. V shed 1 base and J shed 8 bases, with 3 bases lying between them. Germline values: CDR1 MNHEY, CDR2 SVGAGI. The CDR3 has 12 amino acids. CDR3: CASSYFDSPLHF. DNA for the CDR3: TGTGCCAGCAGTTACTTCGATTCACCCCTCCACTTT.

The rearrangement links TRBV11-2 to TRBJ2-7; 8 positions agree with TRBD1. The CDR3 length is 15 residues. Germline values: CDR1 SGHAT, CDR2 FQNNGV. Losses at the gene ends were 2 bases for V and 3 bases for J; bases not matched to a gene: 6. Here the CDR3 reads CASSLPPGGLYEQYF. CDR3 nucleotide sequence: TGTGCCAGCAGCTTACCTCCAGGGGGCCTCTACGAGCAGTACTTC.

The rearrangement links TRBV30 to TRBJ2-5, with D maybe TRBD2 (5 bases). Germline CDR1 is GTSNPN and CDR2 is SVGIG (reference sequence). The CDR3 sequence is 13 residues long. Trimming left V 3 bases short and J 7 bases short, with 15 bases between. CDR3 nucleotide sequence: TGTGCCTGGAGCCTGGGCCCCCGGGGGACCCAGTACTTC. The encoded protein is CAWSLGPRGTQYF.

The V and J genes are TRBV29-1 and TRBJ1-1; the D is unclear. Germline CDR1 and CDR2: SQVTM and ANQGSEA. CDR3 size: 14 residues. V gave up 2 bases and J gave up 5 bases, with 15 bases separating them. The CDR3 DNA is TGCAGCGTTGAAATCCCTCAGGTGAGAACTGAAGCTTTCTTT. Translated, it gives CSVEIPQVRTEAFF.

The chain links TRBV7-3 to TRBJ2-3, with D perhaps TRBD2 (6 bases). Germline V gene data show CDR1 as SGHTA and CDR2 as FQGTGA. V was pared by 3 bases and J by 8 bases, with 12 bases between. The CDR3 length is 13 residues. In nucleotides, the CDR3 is TGTGCCAGCAGCTTCTCCCGGGACTCTACGCAGTATTTT. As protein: CASSFSRDSTQYF.